The rows below give T cell receptor beta chains drawn from one sample of a study of TIL therapy for anti-PD-1-resistant metastatic lung cancer. Profiling relied on immunoSEQ multiplex PCR, and the TCRdb table lists in-frame clones only, not all of them. The sample holds tens of thousands of clones, under 75% seen once. The input for sequencing was blood, taken at baseline. Source of these receptors: a person aged 25-80 years with non-small cell lung cancer. The CDR3 runs from the conserved cysteine through the conserved F or W.

V gene	CDR3 length	J gene	CDR3 protein
TRBV5-1	14	TRBJ1-2	CASSYTPVVYGYTF
TRBV15	16	TRBJ2-2	CATSRESGPYTGELFF
TRBV5-1	15	TRBJ1-4	CASSLGSATNEKLFF
TRBV7-6	14	TRBJ2-7	CASSLGGATYEQYF
TRBV7-9	13	TRBJ1-4	CASSLPQTEKLFF
TRBV7-9	14	TRBJ1-3	CASSLLQGANTIYF
TRBV5-4	15	TRBJ2-5	CASSPDSRGGETQYF
TRBV7-6	14	TRBJ1-1	CASSLRGQVTEAFF
TRBV11-3	13	TRBJ2-3	CASSLLFTDTQYF
TRBV5-1	14	TRBJ2-3	CASSIRGGPDTQYF
TRBV7-9	14	TRBJ2-5	CASSSDRGYETQYF
TRBV5-1	14	TRBJ1-5	CASSLAGGNQPQHF
TRBV4-1	15	TRBJ1-2	CASSFDPVVTGGYTF
TRBV5-1	14	TRBJ1-1	CATKGEITSTEAFF
TRBV9	17	TRBJ1-3	CASSVALVPNSGNTIYF
TRBV7-2	14	TRBJ1-2	CASSLTRTGDGYTF
TRBV6-5	16	TRBJ2-2	CASSYSKGGQAGELFF
TRBV4-1	16	TRBJ1-5	CASSRGSWPEDQPQHF